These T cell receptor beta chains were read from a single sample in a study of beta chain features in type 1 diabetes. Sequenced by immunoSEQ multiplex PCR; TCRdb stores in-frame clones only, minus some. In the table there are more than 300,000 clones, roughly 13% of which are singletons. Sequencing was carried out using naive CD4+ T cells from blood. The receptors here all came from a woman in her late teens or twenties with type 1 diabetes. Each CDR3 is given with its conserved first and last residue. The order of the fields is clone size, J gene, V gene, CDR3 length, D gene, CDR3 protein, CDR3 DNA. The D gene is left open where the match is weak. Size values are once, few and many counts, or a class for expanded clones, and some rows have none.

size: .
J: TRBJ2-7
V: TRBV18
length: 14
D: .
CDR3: CASSPGEESYEQYF
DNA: TGTGCCAGCTCCCCAGGGGAGGAATCCTACGAGCAGTACTTC

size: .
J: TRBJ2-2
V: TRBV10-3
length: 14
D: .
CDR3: CAIRGAANTGELFF
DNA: TGTGCCATCAGGGGGGCAGCGAACACCGGGGAGCTGTTTTTT

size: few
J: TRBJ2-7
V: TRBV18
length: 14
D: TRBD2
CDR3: CASSPPGGSNEQYF
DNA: TGTGCCAGCTCACCGCCTGGCGGGAGTAACGAGCAGTACTTC

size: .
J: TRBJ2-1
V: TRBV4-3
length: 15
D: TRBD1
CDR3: CASSFVTGIGYEQFF
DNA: TGCGCCAGCAGCTTCGTGACAGGGATAGGTTATGAGCAGTTCTTC

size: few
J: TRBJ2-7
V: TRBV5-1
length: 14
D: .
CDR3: CASSGGTKAYEQYF
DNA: TGCGCCAGCAGCGGAGGGACGAAGGCCTACGAGCAGTACTTC

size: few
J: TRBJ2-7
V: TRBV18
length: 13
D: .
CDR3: CASSPPGHYEQYF
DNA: TGTGCCAGCTCACCACCGGGCCACTACGAGCAGTACTTC

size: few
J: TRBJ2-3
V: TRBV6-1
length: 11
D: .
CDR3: CASMRGDTQYF
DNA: TGTGCCAGCATGCGGGGTGATACGCAGTATTTT

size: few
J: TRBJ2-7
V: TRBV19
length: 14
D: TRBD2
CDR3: CASSIVAGDYEQYF
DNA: TGTGCCAGTAGTATAGTAGCGGGAGACTACGAGCAGTACTTC

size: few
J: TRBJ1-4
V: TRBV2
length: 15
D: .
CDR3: CASSEVPGGGEKLFF
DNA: TGTGCCAGCAGTGAAGTTCCTGGGGGCGGTGAAAAACTGTTTTTT

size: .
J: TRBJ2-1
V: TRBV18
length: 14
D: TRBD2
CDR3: CASSVGGTYNEQFF
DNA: TGTGCCAGCTCAGTCGGGGGGACCTACAATGAGCAGTTCTTC

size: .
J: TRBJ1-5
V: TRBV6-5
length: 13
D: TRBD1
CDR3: CASTDRVGQPQHF
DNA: TGTGCCAGCACCGACAGGGTTGGGCAGCCCCAGCATTTT

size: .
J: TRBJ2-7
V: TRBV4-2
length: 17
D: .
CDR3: CASSLVRMTNPIYEQYF
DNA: TGTGCCAGCAGCCTCGTGCGGATGACGAACCCCATCTACGAGCAGTACTTC

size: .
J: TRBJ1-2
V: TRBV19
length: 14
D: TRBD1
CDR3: CAVSGGGSVYGYTF
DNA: TGTGCCGTCAGTGGAGGGGGCTCGGTTTATGGCTACACCTTC

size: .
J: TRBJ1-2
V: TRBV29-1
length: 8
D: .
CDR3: CSVDLSTF
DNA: TGCAGCGTGGACTTAAGCACCTTC

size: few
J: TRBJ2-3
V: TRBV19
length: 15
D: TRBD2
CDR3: CASSVTSGSTDTQYF
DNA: TGTGCCAGTAGTGTCACTAGCGGGAGTACAGATACGCAGTATTTT

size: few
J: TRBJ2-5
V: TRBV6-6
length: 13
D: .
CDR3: CASQPRVQETQYF
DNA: TGTGCCAGCCAGCCCAGGGTCCAAGAGACCCAGTACTTC

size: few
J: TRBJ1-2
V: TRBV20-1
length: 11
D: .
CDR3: CSAQGGIGYTF
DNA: TGCAGTGCCCAAGGAGGTATCGGCTACACCTTC